This section outlines one T cell receptor beta chain sequence together with its context. Antigen unknown. The data were obtained in a study of cytomegalovirus exposure and HLA in healthy donors. Regarding the study as a whole: Some V segments, including TRBV6-2 and TRBV6-3, were excluded as indistinguishable. Within an earlier analysis, most TCR beta V segments proved productive either about 87% or about 30% of the time.

Use of 60 Vbeta and 13 Jbeta primers characterized the PCR. The data were produced by immunoSEQ multiplex PCR, yet TCRdb's version contains in-frame clones alone and is incomplete. The table lists around 110,000 clones, approximately 81% of them singletons. Germline V gene lookup returns CDR1 MNHNY and CDR2 SVGAGI (reference sequence). CDR3 length equals 16 residues. Trimming removed 2 bases from V and 2 bases from J, with 16 bases in between. The sequence derives from a man aged 25 to 45 in good health and CMV-seropositive. Sequenced material: PBMCs. J is TRBJ2-7 and V is TRBV6-6, with D tentatively TRBD2 (5 bases). The CDR3 DNA follows: TGTGCCAGCAGTTACACAGACTACCCCCAAACCTACGAGCAGTACTTC. Protein product: CASSYTDYPQTYEQYF.